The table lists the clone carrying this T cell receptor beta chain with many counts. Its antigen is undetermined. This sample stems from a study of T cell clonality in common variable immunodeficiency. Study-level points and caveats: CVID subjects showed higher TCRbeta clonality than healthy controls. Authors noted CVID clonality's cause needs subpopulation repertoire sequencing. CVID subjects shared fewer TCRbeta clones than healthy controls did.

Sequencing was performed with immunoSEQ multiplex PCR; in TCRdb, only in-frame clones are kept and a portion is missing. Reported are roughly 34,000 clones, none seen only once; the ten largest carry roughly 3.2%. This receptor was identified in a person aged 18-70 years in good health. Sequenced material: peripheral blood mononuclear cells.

This CDR3 is CSANRASYNEKLFF. The DNA read from the CDR3 is TGCAGTGCTAATAGGGCCAGTTATAATGAAAAA. The chain carries TRBV20-1 and TRBJ1-4, with D unclear. The read falls 3 residues short of the CDR3 end, and the missing part is taken from the germline J gene. Germline assignment: CDR1 DFQATT and CDR2 SNEGSKA (reference sequence). V gave up 4 bases and J gave up 4 bases, with 13 bases separating them. CDR3 length: 14 residues.